Listed here is a single TCR beta chain. Its matching antigen is unknown. The data are from a study of Ad26.COV2.S vaccination and SARS-CoV-2 variants. Study results and limitations: Placebo and vaccine recipients had non-spike TCR breadth that was similar. Placebo recipients showed lower spike-specific TCR breadth than vaccinees.

The treatment: some 20 received Ad26.COV2.S at low or high dose, single or two shots; 5 received placebo; per-sample allocation not given. Sampling was performed 63 days after the first vaccine or placebo injection. The CDR3 spans 16 residues. V was cut by 10 bases and J by 0 bases, with 19 bases left in between. Germline CDR1 is LNHDA and CDR2 is SQIVND (reference sequence). Clones were sequenced by immunoSEQ multiplex PCR, and TCRdb holds only the in-frame ones, with some missing. The data contain about 680,000 clones, around 92% of them singletons. The material sequenced was peripheral blood, taken in a trial of Ad26.COV2.S vaccine versus placebo. The TCR was taken from a person aged 18-65 years who received the Ad26.COV2.S COVID-19 vaccine or a placebo. The rearrangement joins TRBV19 to TRBJ2-4, with a possible D match to TRBD1 (6 bases). CDR3 sequence reads: CATSLTGILAKNIQYF. CDR3 in DNA: TGTGCCACGAGCCTTACAGGGATCCTAGCCAAAAACATTCAGTACTTC.